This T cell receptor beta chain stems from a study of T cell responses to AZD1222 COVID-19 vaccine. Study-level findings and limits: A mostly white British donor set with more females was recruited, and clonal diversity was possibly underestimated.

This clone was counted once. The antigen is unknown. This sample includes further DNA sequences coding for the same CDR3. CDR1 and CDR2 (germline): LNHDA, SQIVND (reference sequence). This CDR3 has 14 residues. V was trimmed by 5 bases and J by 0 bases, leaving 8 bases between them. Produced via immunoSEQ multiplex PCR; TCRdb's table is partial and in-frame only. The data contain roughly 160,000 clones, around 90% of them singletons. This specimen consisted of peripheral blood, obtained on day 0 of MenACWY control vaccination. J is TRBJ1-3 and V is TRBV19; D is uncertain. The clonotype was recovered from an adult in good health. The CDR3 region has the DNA TGTGCCAGTAGTCTCAGGTCCTCTGGAAACACCATATATTTT. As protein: CASSLRSSGNTIYF.